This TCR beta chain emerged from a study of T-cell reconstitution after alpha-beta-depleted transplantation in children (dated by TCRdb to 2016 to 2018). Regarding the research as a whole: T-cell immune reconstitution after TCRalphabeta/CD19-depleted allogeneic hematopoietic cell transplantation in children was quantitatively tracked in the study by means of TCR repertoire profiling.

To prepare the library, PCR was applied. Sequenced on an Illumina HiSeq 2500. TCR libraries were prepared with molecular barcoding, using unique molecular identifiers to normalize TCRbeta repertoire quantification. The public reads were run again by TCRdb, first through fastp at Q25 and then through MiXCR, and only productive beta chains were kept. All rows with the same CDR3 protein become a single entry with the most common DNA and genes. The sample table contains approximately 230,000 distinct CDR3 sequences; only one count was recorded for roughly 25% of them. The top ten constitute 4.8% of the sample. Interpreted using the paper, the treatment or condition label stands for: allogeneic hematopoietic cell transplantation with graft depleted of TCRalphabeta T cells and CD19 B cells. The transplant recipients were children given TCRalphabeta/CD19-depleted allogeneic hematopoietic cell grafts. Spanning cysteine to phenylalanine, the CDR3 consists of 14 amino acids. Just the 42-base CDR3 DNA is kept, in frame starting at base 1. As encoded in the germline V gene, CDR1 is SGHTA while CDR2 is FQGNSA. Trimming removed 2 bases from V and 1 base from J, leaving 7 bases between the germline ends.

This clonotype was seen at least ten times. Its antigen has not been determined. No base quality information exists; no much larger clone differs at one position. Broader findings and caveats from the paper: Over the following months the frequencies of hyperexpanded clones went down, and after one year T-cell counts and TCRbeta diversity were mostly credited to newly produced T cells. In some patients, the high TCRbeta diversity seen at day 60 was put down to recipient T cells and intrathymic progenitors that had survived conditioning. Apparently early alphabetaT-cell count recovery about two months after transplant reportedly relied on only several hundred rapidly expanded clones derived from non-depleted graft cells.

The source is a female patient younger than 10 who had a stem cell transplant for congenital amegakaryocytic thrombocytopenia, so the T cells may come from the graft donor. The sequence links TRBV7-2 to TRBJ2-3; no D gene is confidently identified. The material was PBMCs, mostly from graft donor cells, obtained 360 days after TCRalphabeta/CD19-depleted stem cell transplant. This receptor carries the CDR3 CASSLRQGTDTQYF. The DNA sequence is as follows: TGTGCCAGCAGCTTAAGGCAGGGCACAGATACGCAGTATTTT.